This entry concerns a single T cell receptor beta chain. The target antigen is unknown. According to the study, genomic DNA was the template for TCR beta VDJ and CDR3 profiling. TCRdb reanalysed the reads using MiXCR and keeps one entry per CDR3 protein. Of 450,000 to 600,000 distinct CDR3 sequences detected, about a third appear once; the ten largest clones hold 0.82%. This sample is drawn from a study of CD8+CD57+ T cells in acquired aplastic anemia. General study points: Patients and controls shared some 29 CD8+ CDR3 sequences, which appeared highly expressed in patients and within their immunodominant clones.

Patients selected for sequencing had displayed CD8+CD57+ cell expansion by flow cytometry. Every patient had severe acquired aplastic anemia. Blood samples were obtained from patients who had received no prior therapy. Germline V gene data show CDR1 as LGHNA and CDR2 as YNFKEQ. CDR3 size: 15 residues. Unmatched junction bases numbered 7, after V lost 3 bases and J lost 4 bases. The rearrangement joins TRBV4-2 to TRBJ1-2; 8 positions agree with TRBD1. Sequencing was carried out using sorted CD4+, CD8+, or CD8+CD57+ T cells (not recorded which) from PBMCs. This TCR came from a human donor with aplastic anemia. In DNA, the CDR3 is TGTGCCAGCAGCCAGGACAGGGTTATGGTCTATGGCTACACCTTC. This gives the protein CASSQDRVMVYGYTF.